This T cell receptor (beta chain) was found in a study of cytomegalovirus exposure and HLA in healthy donors (dated by TCRdb to 2017 to 2019). As for the study more broadly: An earlier analysis of roughly 610 of the donors reported 276 Gb of sequence data and 95 million to 140 million unique TCR beta sequences obtained from approximately 180 million T cells. An early release that covered some 640 HLA-typed donors contained approximately 320 gigabases of sequencing data and around 80 million unique TCR sequences. Of the 300 to 400 genotyped donors, over 65% fell in the genetic ancestry cluster associated with self-reported Caucasian donors. The study was designed to test whether signatures of past pathogen exposure could be identified by cataloging public T cell receptors. The study profiled the T cell repertoires of hundreds of subjects by immunosequencing and related them to cytomegalovirus serostatus. A separate validation cohort of 100 to 150 different subjects was used in addition to the roughly 700-subject first cohort. To predict cytomegalovirus infection status, the study combined high-throughput TCR immunosequencing, statistical association of individual TCRs with disease status, and machine learning. A later analysis re-analyzed previously published TCR beta repertoires from hundreds of donors and added high-resolution HLA genotyping to study TCR occurrence patterns. The later analysis used no new phenotypic data to find candidate immune exposures, relying instead on TCR beta sequences and their occurrence across donors. In an earlier analysis of over 550 of the donors, high-throughput TCR beta sequencing was used to judge whether each TCR beta V gene segment behaved as functional or pseudogenic. Donor age, sex, ethnicity and CMV serostatus were collected together with the repertoire data. A later genetic analysis used genome-wide SNP genotypes for about 60% of the roughly 670 donors, treating that subset as a discovery cohort. Every repertoire in the discovery cohort had been generated on one and the same sequencing platform. HLA typing included class I and class II loci at four-digit resolution. Typing coverage differed by locus: A, B, C, DRB1 and DQB1 were typed in roughly 620-640 donors, DQA1 in roughly 510, DPA1 in around 600, and DPB1 in 450 to 480. Because of strong linkage in the cohort, roughly five DR-DQ haplotypes were treated as single units for association and clustering. Across some 400 genotyped donors of the cohort, an average of about 240,000 unique TCR beta nucleotide sequences per donor were sequenced, and around 20% of those sequences were non-productive. The paper's findings and limits, for the study overall: Roughly uniform sequencing depth across donors was assumed in presence/absence analyses, although this assumption may not hold. In this cohort, only TCR beta chains were sequenced, and detectable features were limited by the absence of alpha or paired-chain data. The 87-base-pair reads could not distinguish some IMGT-functional V segments, including TRBV6-2 and TRBV6-3, so those segments were excluded. The only immune exposure information available for the cohort was CMV serostatus. Because HLA typing was missing for some donors at each locus, association tests included only the typed subset. In both the original and validation cohorts, the classifier was reported to diagnose cytomegalovirus status with high specificity and sensitivity. In a later analysis, most CMV-associated TCR beta chains were found to appear HLA-restricted, with HLA associations seemingly driven largely by CMV exposure. Most TCR sequences were seen in very few donors, while some public TCRs were found in many individuals. A group of highly shared sequence variants was considered likely to be a technical artifact of the sequencing pipeline. About 17 rarely observed V segments, including chromosome 9 orphons, were excluded from the earlier analysis of a few hundred of the donors because counts were too low. When HLA alleles, especially DR and DQ, strongly co-occurred, TCR associations were difficult to assign to individual alleles. Several of the top co-occurrence clusters appeared to be linked to parvovirus B19, influenza, CMV and Epstein-Barr virus, according to a later analysis. In a later analysis, HLA-associated TCR beta chains were found to be more clonally expanded and to have lower generation probabilities than equally common non-associated chains. A later analysis associated some 17,000 TCR beta sequences with specific HLA alleles at a false discovery rate of 0.05. V-gene and J-gene trimming of TCR beta chains was associated with a missense DCLRE1C variant in a later genetic analysis, and the association was replicated in an independent cohort. A total of fewer than 200 TCR beta chains were listed by the study as associated with cytomegalovirus. A further reported finding was that TCR beta sequences accurately predicted the HLA-A and HLA-B alleles for most subjects in the first cohort. Three of the identified cytomegalovirus-associated TCR beta chains were confirmed in vitro to be specific for cytomegalovirus antigens. Linkage disequilibrium might explain the correlated functional status among segregating V segments, but an unknown experimental factor could not be excluded. A later genetic analysis reported fewer N-insertions in productive TCRs among donors in an Asian-associated ancestry cluster than the roughly 640-donor mean. A later analysis found that TCR association rates varied across HLA loci, with DRB1 alleles showing the most associated TCRs and HLA-C alleles the fewest. According to the authors, the approach could potentially be generalized to other disease states and immunological phenotypes. Broadly in line with IMGT annotations, most TCR beta V segments showed up in productive rearrangements about 87% or about 30% of the time in an earlier analysis of around 600 of the donors.

Libraries were built with the immunoSEQ multiplex PCR assay. The multiplex PCR relied on a mix of 60 forward primers for TCR Vbeta segments and 13 reverse primers for TCR Jbeta segments. Amplification of the CDR3 region of rearranged TCR beta genes was performed with a multiplex PCR assay on genomic DNA. Amplified TCR beta libraries were sequenced as 87-base-pair reads on the Illumina HiSeq System. Processing in the source paper ran as follows. Across the 666 repertoires, a later analysis counted approximately 83 million unique TCR beta chains, roughly 11 million of which were shared by at least two donors. To remove PCR and sequencing errors, raw reads were error-corrected and collapsed into unique sequences using a nearest-neighbor algorithm that merged closely related sequences. CDR3 sequences were aligned to IMGT reference sequences to assign V, D and J gene segments. For a sequence to be retained, a match of at least six nucleotides to both a V gene segment and a J gene segment was required. A rearrangement was called productive if the CDR3 had no stop codons and remained in frame with V and J, and every other rearrangement was called non-productive. Following IMGT convention, CDR3 was defined as the stretch from the second conserved V-encoded cysteine to the conserved J-encoded phenylalanine. Sequences without an unambiguous match to a single V gene segment were excluded from the earlier analysis of about 640 of the donors. An earlier analysis of 550 to 650 of the donors classified V segments as functional when productive rearrangements were above 56.7% and as segregating when the standard deviation between donors was above 5%. A statistical classification framework was developed to diagnose cytomegalovirus status using the catalog of TCR beta chain sequences. A later analysis assigned V and J genes by comparing TCR nucleotide sequences with IMGT/GENE-DB human TR gene sequences. In a later analysis, CDR3 sequences and most-parsimonious VDJ recombination scenarios were assigned using the TCRdist pipeline. In a later analysis, each TCR beta chain was defined by its CDR3 amino acid sequence together with its V-gene family, and reads lacking a unique V-gene family were excluded. In a later analysis, around 600 highly shared, low-generation-probability nucleotide sequences were removed to address suspected cross-contamination and a sequencing artifact. For each public chain, a later analysis derived a clonal expansion index from normalized ranks of inferred template counts within each repertoire. Generation probabilities in a later analysis came from a VDJ recombination model fitted to out-of-frame rearrangements, and those results were checked against IGoR. A later analysis scored TCR-TCR, TCR-HLA and TCR-CMV co-occurrence with hypergeometric tests, applying a repertoire-size bias correction to TCR pairs. False discovery rates were estimated in a later analysis by permuting HLA or CMV assignments 20 times. In a later analysis, co-occurring TCRs were grouped using DBSCAN, and TCRdist sequence similarity was added for clustering within HLA-allele-positive subsets. For co-occurrence clustering, repertoires with fewer than 30,000 or more than 120,000 public chains were excluded, along with five repertoires with anomalous nucleotide sharing. TCRdb re-hosts the immuneACCESS table, in-frame sequences only. Its copies lack some clones; in the studies checked, an unresolved V gene accounts for under half of them, and the cause for the rest is not known. The V and J calls and clone size are taken from that table; D and trimming were inferred from the DNA. This sample lists over 100,000 clones; approximately 76% were detected once. The ten largest account for under 8.5% of the sample.

Taken from cysteine to phenylalanine, the CDR3 has 17 residues. The retained sequence is limited to the CDR3, 51 bases, with the frame set at the first base. Reading the germline V gene (reference sequence) gives CDR1 MNHEY and CDR2 SMNVEV. V sheds 5 bases and J sheds 0 bases, leaving 14 bases between their ends. A remark on this clone: It lacks a known antigen. Base qualities are not recorded, but no much larger clone differs from it by a single base.

The cohort was made up of under 800 healthy bone marrow donors. At the time of sampling, every cohort member was nominally healthy, though immune exposures that went unrecorded were likely present. The donor was CMV seronegative and was included in the group of under 450 seronegative cohort members. A peripheral blood sample was provided by each donor, and peripheral blood mononuclear cells were used for TCR beta sequencing. The Qiagen DNeasy Blood Extraction Kit was used to extract genomic DNA from the blood cell samples. Here the chain combines TRBV27 and TRBJ2-6; perhaps TRBD2 is the D gene, with 6 bases matching. The source material was PBMCs. The clonotype originates from a middle-aged man in good health and CMV-seronegative. CDR3 sequence: CASSTGVSASGANVLTF. The bases read TGTGCCAGCAGTACGGGGGTGTCGGCCTCTGGGGCCAACGTCCTGACTTTC.